This entry lists 22 T cell receptor beta chains sequenced from one sample in a study of radiotherapy plus CTLA-4 blockade in lung cancer. Repertoires were generated with immunoSEQ multiplex PCR, while TCRdb's copy carries only in-frame clones and drops some. The data hold approximately 70,000 clones, with 76% observed a single time. The sequences come from peripheral blood, collected from a patient treated with radiotherapy plus ipilimumab. The receptors derive from a human donor with non-small cell lung cancer whose response to radiotherapy plus ipilimumab could not be evaluated. Some clones in this sample may be carry-over from other donors' samples.

This chain joins TRBV2 and TRBJ1-2, with 11 bases identical to TRBD1. The CDR3 sequence is 13 residues long. CDR1 is SNHLY, CDR2 FYNNEI, per germline. The V and J ends lost 6 bases and 5 bases, in that order; junction bases with no gene match: 2. CDR3 sequence: CASRDRGPYGYTF. The CDR3 DNA reads TGTGCCAGCAGGGACAGGGGGCCGTATGGCTACACCTTC.

This clone appeared a single time. This chain connects TRBV30 to TRBJ1-1; D may be TRBD1 (5 bases). Germline CDR1 and CDR2: GTSNPN and SVGIG (reference sequence). Trimming stripped 3 bases from V and 1 base from J, with 9 bases between. CDR3 size: 13 residues. Written as DNA, the CDR3 is TGTGCCTGGAGCTGGGGCGGGAACACTGAAGCTTTCTTT. Its translation is CAWSWGGNTEAFF.

Here the CDR3 DNA reads TGTGCCAGCAGTTTACTGCCTCGGACAGTCTACGAGCAGTACTTC. This codes for CASSLLPRTVYEQYF. The chain is built from TRBV28 and TRBJ2-7, with D possibly matching TRBD1 (6 bases). Trimming took 2 bases from V and 3 from J, leaving 14 bases between them. CDR1 is MDHEN and CDR2 is SYDVKM in the germline V gene. This CDR3 region has 15 residues.

This clone was seen a few times. Within the sample, other DNA sequences also encode this same CDR3. The rearrangement joins TRBV18 to TRBJ2-7; TRBD2 is a possible D gene (5 bases). Germline CDR1 reads KGHSH; CDR2 reads LQKENI. The CDR3 has 13 amino acids. V lost 3 bases and J 7 bases, leaving 13 bases between the germline ends. CDR3 DNA sequence: TGTGCCAGCTCACCCCGCGGTGGCGGGGAGCAGTACTTC. Its protein product is CASSPRGGGEQYF.

The V gene is TRBV30, the J gene TRBJ1-5; perhaps TRBD1 as D (6 bases). CDR1 is GTSNPN, CDR2 SVGIG, per germline (reference sequence). V lost 3 bases and J 4 bases, leaving 16 bases between the germline ends. CDR3 length: 15 residues. CDR3 protein: CAWRVPGTLNQPQHF. The DNA for the CDR3 is TGTGCCTGGAGGGTCCCCGGGACATTAAATCAGCCCCAGCATTTT.

This clone appeared a few times. V is TRBV10-3 and J is TRBJ2-7; D is perhaps TRBD2 (6 bases). The ends were cut back, 6 bases at V and 1 base at J, with 16 bases in the middle. Germline V CDR1 and CDR2: ENHRY, SYGVKD. This CDR3 has 15 amino acids. This CDR3 reads CAIRDSAGRSYEQYF. The CDR3 DNA is TGTGCCATCAGGGACTCCGCGGGACGATCCTACGAGCAGTACTTC.

The gene calls are TRBV5-1 and TRBJ1-2; D is unresolved. Germline V gene sequence: CDR1 SGHRS, CDR2 YFSETQ. V was trimmed by 4 bases and J by 6 bases, leaving 13 bases between them. This CDR3 is built from 13 residues. The CDR3 DNA follows: TGCGCCAGCAGCCCCCGTGGGCAGAATGGCTACACCTTC. It translates to CASSPRGQNGYTF.

The chain carries TRBV10-3 and TRBJ2-7, with 8 bases matching TRBD2. The J segment lost 7 bases and the V segment lost 4 bases, leaving 15 bases of the junction unmatched. Germline CDR1 is ENHRY and CDR2 is SYGVKD. The CDR3 loop spans 16 amino acids. DNA for the CDR3: TGTGCCATCAGTGGTCTCAGCGGGGGCGCCGAGTGGGAGCAGTACTTC. Translated: CAISGLSGGAEWEQYF.

The gene calls are TRBV2 and TRBJ2-3, with D tentatively TRBD2 (5 bases). This CDR3 has 14 residues. The V gene lost 7 bases and the J gene lost 0 bases, with 11 bases spanning the gap. The germline CDR1 and CDR2 sequences are SNHLY and FYNNEI. The CDR3 sequence is CASKGGPSTDTQYF. The CDR3 DNA reads as TGTGCCAGCAAAGGCGGGCCGAGCACAGATACGCAGTATTTT.

The chain links TRBV2 to TRBJ1-6, with D tentatively TRBD1 (6 bases). The germline gives CDR1 SNHLY, CDR2 FYNNEI. The CDR3 contains 15 residues. Trimming stripped 8 bases from V and 8 bases from J, with 19 bases between. The DNA of the CDR3 is TGTGCCAGCCCTGCTCGGGACGGGGGGCATTCACCCCTCCACTTT. This encodes CASPARDGGHSPLHF.

The gene calls are TRBV6-5 and TRBJ1-1; no clear D gene. This CDR3 is 15 amino acids long. V lost 3 bases to trimming and J lost 1 base, with 12 bases between them. Germline values: CDR1 MNHEY, CDR2 SVGAGI. The CDR3 sequence: CASSYRPRSNTEAFF. CDR3 sequence (DNA): TGTGCCAGCAGTTATCGTCCCAGGTCGAACACTGAAGCTTTCTTT.

The CDR3 here is CASRPGQGEQGYTF. As DNA, the CDR3 is TGCGCCAGCAGGCCGGGACAGGGGGAGCAGGGCTACACCTTC. The V and J genes are TRBV5-1 and TRBJ1-2; 11 nucleotides agree with TRBD1. This CDR3 comprises 14 residues. J gave up 8 bases and V 5 bases, and 8 bases lay outside the gene matches. Germline CDR1 reads SGHRS; CDR2 reads YFSETQ.

This clone turned up a few times. The rearrangement joins TRBV28 to TRBJ1-4; the match to TRBD1 covers 11 bases. Losses at the gene ends were 3 bases for V and 6 bases for J; bases not matched to a gene: 6. The CDR3 consists of 16 residues. Germline V gene lookup returns CDR1 MDHEN and CDR2 SYDVKM. The chain's CDR3 is CASSLGGQGDDEKLFF. CDR3 coding DNA: TGTGCCAGCAGTTTGGGGGGACAGGGGGACGATGAAAAACTGTTTTTT. The variable domain in full, completed from reference TRBV28 and TRBJ1-4, reads DVKVTQSSRYLVKRTGEKVFLECVQDMDHENMFWYRQDPGLGLRLIYFSYDVKMKEKGDIPEGYSVSREKKERFSLILESASTNQTSMYLCASSLGGQGDDEKLFFGSGTQLSVL.

V is TRBV2 and J is TRBJ1-5, with 8 positions matching TRBD1. The CDR3 is made up of 14 amino acids. V gave up 5 bases and J gave up 4 bases; unmatched junction bases: 4. Germline assignment: CDR1 SNHLY and CDR2 FYNNEI. In DNA, the CDR3 is TGTGCCAGCAGTACAGGGGGGCCTAATCAGCCCCAGCATTTT. Its protein is CASSTGGPNQPQHF.

The genes are TRBV29-1 and TRBJ1-2, with 9 bases that match TRBD1. With 8 bases clipped from V and 6 bases from J, the junction kept 13 bases outside the gene matches. This CDR3 spans 14 amino acids. Germline values: CDR1 SQVTM, CDR2 ANQGSEA. The CDR3 sequence: CSFRGQGSQDGYTF. In nucleotides, the CDR3 is TGCAGCTTTAGGGGACAGGGAAGTCAAGATGGCTACACCTTC. Complete variable domain (other parts from reference TRBV29-1 and TRBJ1-2): SAVISQKPSRDICQRGTSLTIQCQVDSQVTMMFWYRQQPGQSLTLIATANQGSEATYESGFVIDKFPISRPNLTFSTLTVSNMSPEDSSIYLCSFRGQGSQDGYTFGSGTRLTVV.

V gene TRBV5-5 combines with J gene TRBJ1-5; 7 positions match TRBD1. Looked up from germline, CDR1 is SGHKS and CDR2 is YYEKEE (reference sequence). V lost 4 bases, J lost 5 bases, and 9 bases stayed unmatched. This CDR3 region has 15 residues. The CDR3 nucleotides are TGTGCCAGCAGCCTCCAAGGGGGCGAAGATCAGCCCCAGCATTTT. The encoded protein is CASSLQGGEDQPQHF.

V usage is TRBV6-5 and J usage is TRBJ1-2; a weak D match, TRBD1 (5 bases). The V end lost 6 bases, the J end lost 4 bases, and 15 bases lay between the germline ends. This CDR3 comprises 14 residues. Per germline, CDR1 MNHEY and CDR2 SVGAGI. The CDR3 nucleotides are TGTGCCAGCAGGAGATCAGGGTCGGGCTATGGCTACACCTTC. This translates into CASRRSGSGYGYTF.

The V gene is TRBV6-5, the J gene TRBJ2-3; 7 bases map to TRBD2. V dropped 7 bases and J dropped 5; count of bases not matched to a gene: 3. Germline V gives CDR1 MNHEY, CDR2 SVGAGI. The CDR3 contains 12 residues. CDR3 residues: CASKPGGDTQYF. In nucleotides, the CDR3 is TGTGCCAGCAAACCGGGAGGAGATACGCAGTATTTT.

The chain has TRBV19 and TRBJ1-6; 7 bases map to TRBD1. CDR3 length: 14 amino acids. V trimming: 6 bases; J trimming: 7 bases; junction bases outside the gene matches: 6. Germline CDR1 reads LNHDA; CDR2 reads SQIVND (reference sequence). This chain's CDR3 is CASSTGTANSPLHF. The CDR3 bases are TGTGCCAGTAGCACGGGGACAGCGAATTCACCCCTCCACTTT.

This sequence joins TRBV5-5 and TRBJ1-6; D is ambiguous. This CDR3 spans 19 amino acids. Trimming pared 2 bases from V and 6 bases from J, leaving 24 bases between. Per the germline V gene, CDR1 is SGHKS and CDR2 is YYEKEE (reference sequence). The CDR3 loop reads CASSFEGLGLYLSNSPLHF. The CDR3 coding sequence is TGTGCCAGCAGCTTTGAGGGTCTTGGCCTGTACCTAAGTAATTCACCCCTCCACTTT. Variable domain in full (rest from reference TRBV5-5 and TRBJ1-6): DAGVTQSPTHLIKTRGQQVTLRCSPISGHKSVSWYQQVLGQGPQFIFQYYEKEERGRGNFPDRFSARQFPNYSSELNVNALLLGDSALYLCASSFEGLGLYLSNSPLHFGNGTRLTVT.

The sample holds one count of this clone. The chain carries TRBV6-5 and TRBJ1-5; D is undetermined. The germline CDR1 and CDR2 sequences are MNHEY and SVGAGI. The germline V and J ends were trimmed by 6 bases and 6 bases, with 9 bases remaining between them. CDR3 length: 12 amino acids. CDR3 coding DNA: TGTGCCAGCAGAGGAGTAGGTCAGCCCCAGCATTTT. Its protein is CASRGVGQPQHF.

The chain employs TRBV19 and TRBJ1-2, with a possible D match to TRBD1 (6 bases). The CDR3 totals 14 residues. Germline-derived CDR1 and CDR2 are LNHDA and SQIVND (reference sequence). V lost 5 bases and J lost 4, with 14 bases in between. The CDR3, as DNA: TGTGCCAGTAGTCCAGAGACAGGTTCCTATGGCTACACCTTC. It encodes CASSPETGSYGYTF.